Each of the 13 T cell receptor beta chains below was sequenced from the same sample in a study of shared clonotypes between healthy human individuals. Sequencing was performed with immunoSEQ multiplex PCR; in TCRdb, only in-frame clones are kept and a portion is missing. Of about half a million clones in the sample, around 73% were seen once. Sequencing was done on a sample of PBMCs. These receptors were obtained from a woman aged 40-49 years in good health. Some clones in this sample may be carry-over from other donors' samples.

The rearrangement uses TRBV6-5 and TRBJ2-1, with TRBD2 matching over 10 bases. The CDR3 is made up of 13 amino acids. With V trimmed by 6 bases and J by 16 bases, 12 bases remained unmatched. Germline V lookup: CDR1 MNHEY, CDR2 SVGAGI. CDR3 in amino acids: CASRRKREGQGFF. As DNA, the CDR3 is TGTGCCAGCAGGAGAAAGCGGGAGGGCCAGGGATTCTTC.

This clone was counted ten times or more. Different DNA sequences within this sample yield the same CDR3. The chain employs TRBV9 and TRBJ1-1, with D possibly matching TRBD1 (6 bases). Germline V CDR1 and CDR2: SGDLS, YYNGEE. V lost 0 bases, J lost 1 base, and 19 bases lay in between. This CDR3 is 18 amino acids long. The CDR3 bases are TGTGCCAGCAGCGTAGCCCCTTTATCCGGGACACAGAACACTGAAGCTTTCTTT. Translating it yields CASSVAPLSGTQNTEAFF.

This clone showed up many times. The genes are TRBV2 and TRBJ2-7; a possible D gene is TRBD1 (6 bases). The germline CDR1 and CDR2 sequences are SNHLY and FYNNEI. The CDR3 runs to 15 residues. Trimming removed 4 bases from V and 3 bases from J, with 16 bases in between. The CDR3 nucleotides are TGTGCCAGCAGTGTCCCCCTGAGGGGACACTACGAGCAGTACTTC. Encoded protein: CASSVPLRGHYEQYF.

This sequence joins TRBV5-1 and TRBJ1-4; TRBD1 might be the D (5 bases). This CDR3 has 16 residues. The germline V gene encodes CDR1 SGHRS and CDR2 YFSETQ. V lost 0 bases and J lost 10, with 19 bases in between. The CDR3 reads CASSLAPGTKSGKLFF. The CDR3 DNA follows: TGCGCCAGCAGCTTGGCCCCGGGGACGAAATCGGGAAAACTGTTTTTT.

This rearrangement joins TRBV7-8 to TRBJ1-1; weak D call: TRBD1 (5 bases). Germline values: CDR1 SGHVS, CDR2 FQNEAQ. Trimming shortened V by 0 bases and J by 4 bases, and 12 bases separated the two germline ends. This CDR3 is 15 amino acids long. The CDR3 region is CASSLAIHRTTEAFF. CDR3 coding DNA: TGTGCCAGCAGCTTAGCGATACACAGGACCACTGAAGCTTTCTTT.

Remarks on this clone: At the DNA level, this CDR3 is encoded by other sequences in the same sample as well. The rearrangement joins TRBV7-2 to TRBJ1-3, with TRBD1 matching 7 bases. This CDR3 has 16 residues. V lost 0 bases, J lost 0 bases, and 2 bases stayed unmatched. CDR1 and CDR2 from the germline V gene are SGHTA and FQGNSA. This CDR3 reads CASSLAGGFSGNTIYF. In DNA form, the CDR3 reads TGTGCCAGCAGCTTAGCAGGGGGCTTCTCTGGAAACACCATATATTTT.

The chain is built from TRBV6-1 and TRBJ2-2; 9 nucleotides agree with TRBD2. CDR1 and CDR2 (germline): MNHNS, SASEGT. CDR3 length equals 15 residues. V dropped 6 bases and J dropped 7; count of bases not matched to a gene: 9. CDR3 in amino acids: CASSRTSEAGGELFF. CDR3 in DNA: TGTGCCAGCAGCCGGACTAGCGAGGCGGGCGGGGAGCTGTTTTTT.

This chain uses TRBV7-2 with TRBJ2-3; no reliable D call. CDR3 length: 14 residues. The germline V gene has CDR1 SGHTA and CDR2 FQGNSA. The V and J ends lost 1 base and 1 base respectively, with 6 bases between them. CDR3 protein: CASSLVFGTDTQYF. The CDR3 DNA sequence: TGTGCCAGCAGCTTAGTATTCGGCACAGATACGCAGTATTTT.

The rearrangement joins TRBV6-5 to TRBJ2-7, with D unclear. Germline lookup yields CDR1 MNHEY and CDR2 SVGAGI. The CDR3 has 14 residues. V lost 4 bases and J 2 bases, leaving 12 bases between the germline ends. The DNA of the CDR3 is TGTGCCAGCAGTTCCATTATGGGAACCTACGAGCAGTACTTC. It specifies CASSSIMGTYEQYF.

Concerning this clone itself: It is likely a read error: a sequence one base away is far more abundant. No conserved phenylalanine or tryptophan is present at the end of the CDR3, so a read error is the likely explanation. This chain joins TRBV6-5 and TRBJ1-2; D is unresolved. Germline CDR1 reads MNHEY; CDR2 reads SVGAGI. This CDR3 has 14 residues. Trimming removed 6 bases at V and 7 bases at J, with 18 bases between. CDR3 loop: CASRPPGEKSGYTL. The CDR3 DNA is TGTGCCAGCAGACCCCCCGGGGAGAAGAGTGGCTACACCCTC.

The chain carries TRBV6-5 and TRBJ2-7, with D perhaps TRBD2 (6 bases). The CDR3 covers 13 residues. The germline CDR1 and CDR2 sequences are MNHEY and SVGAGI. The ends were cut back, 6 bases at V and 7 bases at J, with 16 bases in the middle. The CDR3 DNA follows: TGTGCCAGCAGCCCGGGGAGGTGGATTGAGCAGTACTTC. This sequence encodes CASSPGRWIEQYF.

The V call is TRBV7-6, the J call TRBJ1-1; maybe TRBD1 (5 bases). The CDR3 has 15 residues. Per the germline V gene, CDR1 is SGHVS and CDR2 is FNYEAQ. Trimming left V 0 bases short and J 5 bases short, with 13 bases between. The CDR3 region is CASSLARAGRTEAFF. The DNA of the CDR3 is TGTGCCAGCAGCTTAGCAAGGGCAGGGAGGACTGAAGCTTTCTTT.

CDR3 nucleotide sequence: TGTGCCAGCAGCTCCCCTCGGGGGGCGGCCTACGAGCAGTACTTC. This translates into CASSSPRGAAYEQYF. The chain uses TRBV7-8 and TRBJ2-7; TRBD2 is a possible D gene (7 bases). This CDR3 is 15 amino acids long. Germline V CDR1 and CDR2: SGHVS, FQNEAQ. Trimming pared 4 bases from V and 2 bases from J, leaving 15 bases between.